Listed below are T cell receptor beta chains from one sample, sequenced in a study of CXCR3-negative and CXCR3-positive naive CD8 T cells. TCRdb re-called the 5' RACE reads and catalogs CDR3 proteins one per entry, DNA excluded. Recorded for this sample: approximately 38,000 distinct CDR3 sequences. The material sequenced was memory CD8+ T cells from blood. These receptor sequences come from a human donor in good health. Some clones in this sample may be carry-over from other donors' samples. CDR3s include the opening cysteine and the closing phenylalanine or tryptophan. The order of the fields is clone size, V gene, J gene, CDR3 protein. Some rows mark clone size as missing; the rest say once, few, many or name a class of expanded clone.

-,TRBV25-1,TRBJ1-1,CASITRLVRFEAFF
-,TRBV5-1,TRBJ2-7,CASSDYDKGYEQYF
-,TRBV4-2,TRBJ1-6,CASRHKTFRVGQDNSPLHF
-,TRBV7-9,TRBJ1-4,CASSPSQGQGQEKLFF
-,TRBV7-9,TRBJ2-4,CASRPGSGKNIQYF
medium-sized,TRBV20-1,TRBJ1-2,CSARSGGADYGYTF
-,TRBV27,TRBJ2-7,CASSLSGTSYEQYF
-,TRBV12-3/TRBV12-4,TRBJ2-3,CASPPSLAMGTDTQYF
-,TRBV29-1,TRBJ2-1,CSGRGPYEQFF
-,TRBV6-5,TRBJ2-3,CASSYSVGPDTQYF
-,TRBV7-2,TRBJ2-1,CASSSLRSYNEQFF
-,TRBV29-1,TRBJ2-7,CSVDQGESYEQYF
-,TRBV29-1,TRBJ2-3,CSVEGLGQLGITDTQYF
-,TRBV7-2,TRBJ2-1,CASSVGIFNEQFF
-,TRBV4-1,TRBJ2-2,CASSHEEGQATGELFF
-,TRBV5-1,TRBJ2-1,CATNTGGAGYNEQFF
-,TRBV19,TRBJ1-1,CASSILGASGENTEAFF
-,TRBV20-1,TRBJ1-5,CSAPQLANQPQHF
-,TRBV29-1,TRBJ2-1,CSVEPQGEQFF
-,TRBV7-9,TRBJ2-1,CASGLGLRDTFYNEQFF
-,TRBV6-2/TRBV6-3,TRBJ2-7,CASSPRVGQASYEQYF
-,TRBV20-1,TRBJ1-1,CSAPGPRDTEAFF
-,TRBV27,TRBJ2-7,CASSPPGVSYEQYF
-,TRBV7-8,TRBJ1-5,CASSLVDSSNQPQHF
-,TRBV11-2,TRBJ2-4,CASSFSGLAGFEDIQYF
-,TRBV29-1,TRBJ2-1,CSVWSEYNEQFF
-,TRBV18,TRBJ2-3,CASSPPDPSGAGDTQYF
-,TRBV29-1,TRBJ2-7,CSVEDTGQGIYEQYF
-,TRBV5-4,TRBJ2-7,CASSLVGNSYEQYF
-,TRBV28,TRBJ2-2,CASISGERTGELFF
-,TRBV2,TRBJ2-7,CASSEVDGYEQYF
-,TRBV5-1,TRBJ1-2,CASSPTGGNGYTF
-,TRBV6-2/TRBV6-3,TRBJ2-1,CASSYSSPNEQFF
-,TRBV29-1,TRBJ1-2,CSVEVAGHYGYTF
-,TRBV20-1,TRBJ2-7,CSASRGSVVEQYF
-,TRBV30,TRBJ2-1,CAWSLLTSGRANEQFF
medium-sized,TRBV7-9,TRBJ2-7,CASSSGGRYSYEQYF
-,TRBV5-1,TRBJ2-7,CASSLPDGRDEQYF
-,TRBV23-1,TRBJ2-3,CASTPPARGTDTQYF
-,TRBV12-3/TRBV12-4,TRBJ2-1,CASRDRLNEQFF
-,TRBV29-1,TRBJ1-2,CSVETGGIDYTF
-,TRBV29-1,TRBJ2-7,CSVEDPGDETYEQYF
-,TRBV29-1,TRBJ2-1,CSVKGTSEGAMFGNEQFF
-,TRBV7-2,TRBJ1-2,CASRTGVYGYTF
-,TRBV7-2,TRBJ2-7,CASSVTPRVSYEQYF
-,TRBV12-3/TRBV12-4,TRBJ2-7,CASSFYRKPYEQYF
-,TRBV4-1,TRBJ1-1,CASSQEGQINTEAFF
-,TRBV7-2,TRBJ2-7,CASSLGVGGYEQYF
-,TRBV12-3/TRBV12-4,TRBJ1-2,CASSLGDRQLF
-,TRBV7-9,TRBJ2-3,CASSFDLRTGSTDTQYF
-,TRBV7-2,TRBJ2-7,CASSSTSGGASYEQYF
-,TRBV11-3,TRBJ2-7,CASSPEEGPGDYEQYF
-,TRBV5-1,TRBJ2-7,CARLDAKYEQYF
medium-sized,TRBV4-2,TRBJ2-1,CASSQDSSGTYNEQFF
-,TRBV6-2/TRBV6-3,TRBJ2-3,CPSSFAGGETDTQYF
-,TRBV6-5,TRBJ1-1,CASSYRGGTEAFF
-,TRBV6-1,TRBJ2-1,CASSEITGEQFF
-,TRBV7-9,TRBJ2-1,CASSSSRNEQFF